This T cell receptor (beta chain) comes out of a study of blood T cell repertoires in COVID-19. The overall study: Spain, Italy and the United States supplied samples that represented acute and convalescent COVID-19. Sources were T cells, B-cell-depleted T cells, or PBMCs; the material itself was cDNA or gDNA.

The V and J ends lost 6 bases and 0 bases, in that order; junction bases with no gene match: 9. Germline CDR1 reads SGHRS; CDR2 reads YFSETQ. The CDR3 has 15 amino acids. Original processing methods: Amplification with reference gene primers provided the estimates of nucleated cell counts. Measured with immunoSEQ multiplex PCR; TCRdb has only the in-frame clones, and not every one. V, J and clone size are taken as reported in that table, and D and trimming were inferred from the DNA itself. Of over 50,000 clones in the sample, about 90% were seen once. The chain uses TRBV5-1 and TRBJ2-7; 7 nucleotides agree with TRBD1. This clonotype originated in a human donor in a cohort sampled during active COVID-19. The sample taken for sequencing was peripheral blood. The CDR3 DNA reads as TGCGCCAGCACCCTTGGCCGGACAGGCTCCTACGAGCAGTACTTC. This encodes CASTLGRTGSYEQYF.